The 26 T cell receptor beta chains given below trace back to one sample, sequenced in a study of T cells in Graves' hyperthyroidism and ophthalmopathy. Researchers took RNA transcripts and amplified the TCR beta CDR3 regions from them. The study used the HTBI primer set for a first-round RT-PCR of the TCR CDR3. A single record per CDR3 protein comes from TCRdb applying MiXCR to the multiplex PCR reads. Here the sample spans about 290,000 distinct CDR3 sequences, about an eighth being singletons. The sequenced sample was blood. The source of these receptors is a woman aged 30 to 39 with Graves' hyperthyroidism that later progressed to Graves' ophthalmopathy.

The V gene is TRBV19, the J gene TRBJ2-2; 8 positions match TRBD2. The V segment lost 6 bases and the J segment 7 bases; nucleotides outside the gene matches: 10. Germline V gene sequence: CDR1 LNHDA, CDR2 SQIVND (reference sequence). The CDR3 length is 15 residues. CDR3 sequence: CASSRTSPSSGELFF. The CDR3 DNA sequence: TGTGCCAGTAGCAGGACTAGCCCTTCAAGCGGGGAGCTGTTTTTT.

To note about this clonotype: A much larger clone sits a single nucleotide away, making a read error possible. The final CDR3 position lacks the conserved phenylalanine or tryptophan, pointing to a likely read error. CDR3 sequence reads: CASSLGSGIYEQYL. In DNA, the CDR3 is TGTGCCAGCAGCTTAGGGAGCGGGATCTACGAGCAGTACCTC. This chain uses TRBV7-9 with TRBJ2-7, with TRBD2 identical over 7 bases. The V gene's germline CDR1 is SEHNR and CDR2 FQNEAQ (reference sequence). This CDR3 is built from 14 residues. With V trimmed by 1 base and J by 3 bases, 3 bases remained unmatched.

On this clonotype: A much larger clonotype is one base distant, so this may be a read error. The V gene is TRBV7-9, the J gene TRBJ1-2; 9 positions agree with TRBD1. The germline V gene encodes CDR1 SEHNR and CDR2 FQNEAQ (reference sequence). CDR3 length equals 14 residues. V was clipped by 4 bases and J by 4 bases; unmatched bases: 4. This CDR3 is CASSWGQGTYGYTF. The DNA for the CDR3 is TGTGCCAGCAGCTGGGGACAGGGAACCTATGGCTACACCTTC. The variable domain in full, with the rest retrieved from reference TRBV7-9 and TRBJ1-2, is DTGVSQNPRHKITKRGQNVTFRCDPISEHNRLYWYRQTLGQGPEFLTYFQNEAQLEKSRLLSDRFSAERPKGSFSTLEIQRTEQGDSAMYLCASSWGQGTYGYTFGSGTRLTVV.

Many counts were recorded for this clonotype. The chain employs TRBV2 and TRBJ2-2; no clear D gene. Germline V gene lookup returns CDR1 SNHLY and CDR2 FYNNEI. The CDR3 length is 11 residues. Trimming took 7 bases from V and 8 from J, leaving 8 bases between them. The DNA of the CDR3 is TGTGCCAGCACCCAACGGGGGGAGCTGTTTTTT. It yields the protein CASTQRGELFF.

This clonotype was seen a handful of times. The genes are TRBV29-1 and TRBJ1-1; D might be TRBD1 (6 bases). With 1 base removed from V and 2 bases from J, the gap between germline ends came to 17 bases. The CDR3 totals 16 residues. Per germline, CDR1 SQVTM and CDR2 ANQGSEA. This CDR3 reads CSVEVVGPGVNTEAFF. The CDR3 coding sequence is TGCAGCGTTGAAGTGGTGGGGCCAGGGGTTAACACTGAAGCTTTCTTT.

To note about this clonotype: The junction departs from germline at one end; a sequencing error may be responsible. As DNA, the CDR3 is TGTGCCAGCAGCACCCGTTGGGGTGGCGAGCGGTACTTC. It yields the protein CASSTRWGGERYF. V usage is TRBV7-9 and J usage is TRBJ2-7; no firm D call. Germline assignment: CDR1 SEHNR and CDR2 FQNEAQ (reference sequence). The CDR3 has 13 amino acids.

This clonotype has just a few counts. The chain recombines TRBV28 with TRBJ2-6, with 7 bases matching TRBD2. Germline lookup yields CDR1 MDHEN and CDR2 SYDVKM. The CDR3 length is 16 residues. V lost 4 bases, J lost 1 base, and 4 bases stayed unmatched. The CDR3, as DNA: TGTGCCAGCAGTTGGGGAGGGTCTTCTGGGGCCAACGTCCTGACTTTC. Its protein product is CASSWGGSSGANVLTF.

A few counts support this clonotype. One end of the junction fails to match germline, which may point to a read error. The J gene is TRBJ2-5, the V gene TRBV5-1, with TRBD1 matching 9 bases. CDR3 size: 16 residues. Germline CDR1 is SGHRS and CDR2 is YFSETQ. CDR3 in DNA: TGCGCCAGCAGCTTGCCCCTACAGGGGGCGGAAGAAACCCAGTACTTC. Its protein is CASSLPLQGAEETQYF.

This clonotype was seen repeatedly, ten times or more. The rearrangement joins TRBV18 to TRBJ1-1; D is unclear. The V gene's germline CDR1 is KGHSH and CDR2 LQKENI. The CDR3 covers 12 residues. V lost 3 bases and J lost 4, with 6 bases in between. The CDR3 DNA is TGTGCCAGCTCACCCGGGATCACTGAAGCTTTCTTT. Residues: CASSPGITEAFF.

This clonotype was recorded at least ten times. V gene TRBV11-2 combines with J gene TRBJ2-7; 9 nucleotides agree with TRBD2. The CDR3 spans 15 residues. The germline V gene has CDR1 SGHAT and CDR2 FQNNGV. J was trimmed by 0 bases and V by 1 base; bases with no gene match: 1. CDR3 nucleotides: TGTGCCAGCAGCTTAGCTAGCGGGATCTCCTACGAGCAGTACTTC. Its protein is CASSLASGISYEQYF.

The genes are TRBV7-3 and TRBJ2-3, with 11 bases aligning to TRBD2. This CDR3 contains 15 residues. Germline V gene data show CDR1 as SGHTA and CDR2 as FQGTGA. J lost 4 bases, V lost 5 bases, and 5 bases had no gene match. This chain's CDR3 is CASSPLAGAADTQYF. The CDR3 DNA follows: TGTGCCAGCAGCCCACTAGCGGGAGCCGCAGATACGCAGTATTTT.

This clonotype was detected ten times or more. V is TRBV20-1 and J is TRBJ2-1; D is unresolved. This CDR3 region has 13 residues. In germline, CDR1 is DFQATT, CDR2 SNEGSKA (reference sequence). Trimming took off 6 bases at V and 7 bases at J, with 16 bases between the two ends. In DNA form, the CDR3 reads TGCAGTGCGGGTGTTATCTACGGGAATGAGCAGTTCTTC. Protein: CSAGVIYGNEQFF.

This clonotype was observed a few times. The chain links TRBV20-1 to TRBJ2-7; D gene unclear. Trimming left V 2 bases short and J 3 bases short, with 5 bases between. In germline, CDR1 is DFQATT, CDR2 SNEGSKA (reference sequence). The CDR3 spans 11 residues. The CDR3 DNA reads TGCAGTGCTAGACCCTACTACGAGCAGTACTTC. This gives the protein CSARPYYEQYF.

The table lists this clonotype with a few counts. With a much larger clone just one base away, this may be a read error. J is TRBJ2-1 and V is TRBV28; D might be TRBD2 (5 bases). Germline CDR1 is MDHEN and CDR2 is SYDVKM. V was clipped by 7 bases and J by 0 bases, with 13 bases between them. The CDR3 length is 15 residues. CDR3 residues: CASTKGGRSYNEQFF. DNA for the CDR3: TGTGCCAGCACCAAGGGCGGGCGCTCCTACAATGAGCAGTTCTTC.

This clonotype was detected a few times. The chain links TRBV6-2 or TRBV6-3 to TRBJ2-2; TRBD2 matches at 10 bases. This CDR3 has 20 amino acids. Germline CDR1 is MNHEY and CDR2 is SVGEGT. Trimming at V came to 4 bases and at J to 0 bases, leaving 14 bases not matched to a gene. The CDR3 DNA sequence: TGTGCCAGCAGTTCACTCGCTGGCGGACTAGCGGAACCGAACACCGGGGAGCTGTTTTTT. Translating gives CASSSLAGGLAEPNTGELFF.

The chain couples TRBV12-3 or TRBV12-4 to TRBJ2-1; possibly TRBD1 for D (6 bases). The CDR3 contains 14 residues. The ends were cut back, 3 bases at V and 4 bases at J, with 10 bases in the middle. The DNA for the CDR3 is TGTGCCAGCAGTTTCGAACAGGGATACAATGAGCAGTTCTTC. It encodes CASSFEQGYNEQFF.

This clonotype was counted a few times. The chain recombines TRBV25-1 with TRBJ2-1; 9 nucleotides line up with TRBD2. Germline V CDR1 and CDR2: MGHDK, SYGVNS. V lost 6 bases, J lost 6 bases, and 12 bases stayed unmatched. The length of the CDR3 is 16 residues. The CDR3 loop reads CASRAVAGVVSNEQFF. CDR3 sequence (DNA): TGTGCCAGCAGAGCAGTAGCGGGAGTAGTTTCCAATGAGCAGTTCTTC.

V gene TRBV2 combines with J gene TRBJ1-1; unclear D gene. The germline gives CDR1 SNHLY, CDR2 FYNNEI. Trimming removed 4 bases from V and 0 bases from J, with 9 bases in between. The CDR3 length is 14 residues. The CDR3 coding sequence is TGTGCCAGCAGTGTCTCACTGGTGAACACTGAAGCTTTCTTT. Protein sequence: CASSVSLVNTEAFF.

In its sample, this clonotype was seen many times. The CDR3 sequence is CSARLSDTQYF. Written as DNA, the CDR3 is TGCAGTGCTAGACTGTCAGATACGCAGTATTTT. The chain employs TRBV20-1 and TRBJ2-3; no clear D. CDR3 length: 11 amino acids. Deletions cut 2 bases from V and 4 bases from J, with 4 bases between. The germline gives CDR1 DFQATT, CDR2 SNEGSKA (reference sequence).

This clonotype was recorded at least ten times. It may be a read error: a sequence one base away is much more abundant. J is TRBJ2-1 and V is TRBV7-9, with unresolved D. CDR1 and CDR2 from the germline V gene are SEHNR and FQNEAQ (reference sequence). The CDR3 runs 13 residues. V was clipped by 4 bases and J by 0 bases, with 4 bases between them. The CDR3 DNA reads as TGTGCCAGCAGCTGGAGCTCCTACAATGAGCAGTTCTTC. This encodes CASSWSSYNEQFF.

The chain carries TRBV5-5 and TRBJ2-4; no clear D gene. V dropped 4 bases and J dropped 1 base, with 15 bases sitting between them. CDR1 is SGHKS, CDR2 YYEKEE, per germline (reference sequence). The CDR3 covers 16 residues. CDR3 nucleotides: TGTGCCAGCAGCCTCACTGGAGTGGCGGCCAAAAACATTCAGTACTTC. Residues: CASSLTGVAAKNIQYF. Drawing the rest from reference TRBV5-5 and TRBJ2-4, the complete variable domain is DAGVTQSPTHLIKTRGQQVTLRCSPISGHKSVSWYQQVLGQGPQFIFQYYEKEERGRGNFPDRFSARQFPNYSSELNVNALLLGDSALYLCASSLTGVAAKNIQYFGAGTRLSVL.

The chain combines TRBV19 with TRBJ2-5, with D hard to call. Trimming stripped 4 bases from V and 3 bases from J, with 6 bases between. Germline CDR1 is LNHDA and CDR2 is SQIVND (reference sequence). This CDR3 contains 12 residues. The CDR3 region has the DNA TGTGCCAGTAGTAACTTTGAAGAGACCCAGTACTTC. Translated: CASSNFEETQYF. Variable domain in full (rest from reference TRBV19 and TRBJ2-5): DGGITQSPKYLFRKEGQNVTLSCEQNLNHDAMYWYRQDPGQGLRLIYYSQIVNDFQKGDIAEGYSVSREKKESFPLTVTSAQKNPTAFYLCASSNFEETQYFGPGTRLLVL.

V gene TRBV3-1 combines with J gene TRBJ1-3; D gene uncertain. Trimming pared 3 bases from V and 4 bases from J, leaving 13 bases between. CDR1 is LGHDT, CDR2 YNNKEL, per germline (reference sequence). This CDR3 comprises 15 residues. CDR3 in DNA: TGTGCCAGCAGCCACAATCCGGAGGTGGGAAACACCATATATTTT. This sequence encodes CASSHNPEVGNTIYF.

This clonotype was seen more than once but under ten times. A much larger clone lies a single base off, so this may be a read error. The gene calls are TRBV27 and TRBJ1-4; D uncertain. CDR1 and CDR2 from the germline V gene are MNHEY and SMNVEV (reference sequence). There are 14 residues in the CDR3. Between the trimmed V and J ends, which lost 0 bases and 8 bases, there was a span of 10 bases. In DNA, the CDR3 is TGTGCCAGCAGTTTATCGATAGGCCAGGAAAAACTGTTTTTT. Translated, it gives CASSLSIGQEKLFF.

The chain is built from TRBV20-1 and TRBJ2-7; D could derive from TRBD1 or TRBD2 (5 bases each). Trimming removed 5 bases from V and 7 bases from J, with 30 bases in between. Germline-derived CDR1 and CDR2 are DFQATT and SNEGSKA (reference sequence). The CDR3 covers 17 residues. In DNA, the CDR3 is TGCAGTGCTGATGCCCAGTACCCCGGGACCCTTCGAGGAGAGCAGTACTTC. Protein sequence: CSADAQYPGTLRGEQYF.

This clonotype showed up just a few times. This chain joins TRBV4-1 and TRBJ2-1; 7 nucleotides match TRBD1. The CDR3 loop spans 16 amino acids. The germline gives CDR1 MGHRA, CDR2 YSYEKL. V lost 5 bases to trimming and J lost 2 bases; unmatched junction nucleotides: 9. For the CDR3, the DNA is TGCGCCAGCAGCACTAACCCCGGGACAGCCTACAATGAGCAGTTCTTC. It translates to CASSTNPGTAYNEQFF.